This TCR beta chain was documented in a study of tumor-infiltrating lymphocytes in localized non-small cell lung cancer. About the study: Several tumor histologies, both smoking statuses, and some post-neoadjuvant chemotherapy samples were included. Tumor tissue and non-adjacent uninvolved lung came from each patient.

Comment on this clone: The antigen is undetermined.

Study-level points and caveats: Immunotypes IM1 and IM2 had similar TCR-derived T-cell fractions.

The CDR3 contains 15 residues. V was shortened by 0 bases and J by 5 bases, with 15 bases between the two germline ends. The V gene's germline CDR1 is SGDLS and CDR2 YYNGEE. Data came from immunoSEQ multiplex PCR; TCRdb stores just in-frame clones and leaves some out. This table holds approximately 8,000 clones, approximately 80% found once. Input material: lung tumor tissue. The receptor was isolated from a human donor with non-small cell lung cancer. The chain joins TRBV9 to TRBJ2-7; D might be TRBD1 (6 bases). In DNA form, the CDR3 reads TGTGCCAGCAGCGTAGGAGGAACAGGGTCCCACGAGCAGTACTTC. It yields the protein CASSVGGTGSHEQYF.